The sequence of this TCR beta chain was determined in a study of CD8 T cells in Susac syndrome. Germline trimming cut 6 bases from V and 9 bases from J; bases unmatched to any gene: 5. Germline CDR1 MNHEY, CDR2 SMNVEV (reference sequence). The CDR3 is 12 residues long. Random hexamers were used to reverse transcribe the RNA input (about 0.5 to 1 ug). Across 54 Vbeta and 13 Jbeta, immunoSEQ multiplex PCR amplified TCR beta CDR3. TCRdb passed the immunoSEQ multiplex PCR reads through MiXCR, listing each CDR3 protein once. The top ten clones hold about 0.6% of a sample with more than 65,000 distinct CDR3 sequences, over 85% of them seen once. General study results and limits: Individuals included in the TCR sequencing and HLA analysis were acknowledged by the study to be relatively few in number.

In the case of this clonotype: Antigen specificity is unknown.

Peripheral blood CD8+ and CD4+ T cells were profiled by TCR beta sequencing. FACS was used to enrich TEMRA cells, whereas the CD8+ and CD4+ T cells were obtained by negative isolation. The sequenced sample consisted of CD8+ T cells from PBMCs. The chain recombines TRBV27 with TRBJ2-7; 10 bases align to TRBD1. The sequence was collected from a human donor with multiple sclerosis. CDR3 in amino acids: CASSPTGGGQYF. As DNA, the CDR3 is TGTGCCAGCAGCCCGACAGGGGGCGGGCAGTACTTC.